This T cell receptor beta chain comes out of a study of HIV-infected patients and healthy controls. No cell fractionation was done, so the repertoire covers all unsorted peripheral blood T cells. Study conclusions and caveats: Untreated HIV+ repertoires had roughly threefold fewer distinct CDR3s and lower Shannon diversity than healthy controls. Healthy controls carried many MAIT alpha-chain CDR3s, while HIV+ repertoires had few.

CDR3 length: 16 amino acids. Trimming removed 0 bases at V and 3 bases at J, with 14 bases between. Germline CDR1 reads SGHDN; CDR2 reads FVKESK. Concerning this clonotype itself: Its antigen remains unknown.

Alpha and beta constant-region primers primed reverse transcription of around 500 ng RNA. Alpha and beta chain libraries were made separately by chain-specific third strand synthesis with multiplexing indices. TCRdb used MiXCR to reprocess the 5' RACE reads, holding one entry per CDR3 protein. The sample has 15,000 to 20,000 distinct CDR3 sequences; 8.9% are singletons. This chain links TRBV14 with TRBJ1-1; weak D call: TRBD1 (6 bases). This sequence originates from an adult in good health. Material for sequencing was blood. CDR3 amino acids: CASSQDIGGWDTEAFF. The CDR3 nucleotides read TGTGCCAGCAGCCAAGATATCGGGGGCTGGGACACTGAAGCTTTCTTT.